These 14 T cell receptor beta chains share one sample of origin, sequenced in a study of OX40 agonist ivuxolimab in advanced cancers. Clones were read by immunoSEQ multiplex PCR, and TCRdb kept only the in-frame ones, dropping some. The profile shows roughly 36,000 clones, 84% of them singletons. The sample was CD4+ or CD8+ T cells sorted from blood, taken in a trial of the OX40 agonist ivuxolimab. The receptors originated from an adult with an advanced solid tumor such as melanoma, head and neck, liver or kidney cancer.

CDR3 sequence reads: CASSVDAGSAEAFF. CDR3 DNA sequence: TGTGCCAGCAGCGTAGATGCAGGCAGCGCTGAAGCTTTCTTT. This chain links TRBV9 with TRBJ1-1; D gene unclear. Between the trimmed V and J ends, which lost 0 bases and 6 bases, there was a span of 12 bases. CDR1 and CDR2 (germline): SGDLS, YYNGEE. This CDR3 region has 14 residues. The variable domain in full, with the rest retrieved from reference TRBV9 and TRBJ1-1, is DSGVTQTPKHLITATGQRVTLRCSPRSGDLSVYWYQQSLDQGLQFLIQYYNGEERAKGNILERFSAQQFPDLHSELNLSSLELGDSALYFCASSVDAGSAEAFFGQGTRLTVV.

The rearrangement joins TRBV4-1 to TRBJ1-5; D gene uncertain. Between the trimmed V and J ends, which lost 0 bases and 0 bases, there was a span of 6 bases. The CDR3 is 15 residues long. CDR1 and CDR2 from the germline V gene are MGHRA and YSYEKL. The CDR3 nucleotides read TGCGCCAGCAGCCAAGATTGGCATAGCAATCAGCCCCAGCATTTT. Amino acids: CASSQDWHSNQPQHF.

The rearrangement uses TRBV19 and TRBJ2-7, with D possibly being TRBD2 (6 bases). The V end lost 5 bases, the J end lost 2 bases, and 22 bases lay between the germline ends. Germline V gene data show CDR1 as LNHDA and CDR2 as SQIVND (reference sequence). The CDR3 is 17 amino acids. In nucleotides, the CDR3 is TGTGCCAGTAGTCTCTACGTGGGGGGAGAGGGTACCTACGAGCAGTACTTC. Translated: CASSLYVGGEGTYEQYF.

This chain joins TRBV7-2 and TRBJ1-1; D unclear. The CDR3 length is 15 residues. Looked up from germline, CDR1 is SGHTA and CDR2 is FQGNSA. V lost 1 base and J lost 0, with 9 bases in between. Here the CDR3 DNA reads TGTGCCAGCAGCTTAGTTCCGGGCATGAACACTGAAGCTTTCTTT. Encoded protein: CASSLVPGMNTEAFF. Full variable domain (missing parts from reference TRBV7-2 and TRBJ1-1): GAGVSQSPSNKVTEKGKDVELRCDPISGHTALYWYRQSLGQGLEFLIYFQGNSAPDKSGLPSDRFSAERTGGSVSTLTIQRTQQEDSAVYLCASSLVPGMNTEAFFGQGTRLTVV.

The CDR3 sequence is CASSVGGGATEQFF. Written as DNA, the CDR3 is TGTGCCAGCAGTGTCGGCGGGGGGGCCACTGAGCAGTTCTTC. The rearrangement joins TRBV6-4 to TRBJ2-1, with TRBD2 identical over 9 bases. V shed 4 bases and J 9 bases; nucleotides not matched to a gene: 7. Per germline, CDR1 MRHNA and CDR2 SNTAGT. This CDR3 spans 14 amino acids.

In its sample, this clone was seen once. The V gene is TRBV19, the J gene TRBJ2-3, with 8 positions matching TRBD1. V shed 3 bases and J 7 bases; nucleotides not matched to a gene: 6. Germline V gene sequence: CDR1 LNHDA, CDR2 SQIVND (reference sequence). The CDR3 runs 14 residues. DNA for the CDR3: TGTGCCAGTAGTATCGGGACAGGCGGCAATACGCAGTATTTT. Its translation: CASSIGTGGNTQYF.

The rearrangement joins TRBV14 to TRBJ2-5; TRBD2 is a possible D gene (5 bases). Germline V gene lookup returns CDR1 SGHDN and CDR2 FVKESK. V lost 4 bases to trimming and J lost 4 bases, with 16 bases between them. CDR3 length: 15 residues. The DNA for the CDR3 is TGTGCCAGCAGCCGTACGGGGAGATTGGGAGAGACCCAGTACTTC. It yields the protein CASSRTGRLGETQYF. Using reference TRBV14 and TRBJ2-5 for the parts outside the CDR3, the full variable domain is EAGVTQFPSHSVIEKGQTVTLRCDPISGHDNLYWYRRVMGKEIKFLLHFVKESKQDESGMPNNRFLAERTGGTYSTLKVQPAELEDSGVYFCASSRTGRLGETQYFGPGTRLLVL.

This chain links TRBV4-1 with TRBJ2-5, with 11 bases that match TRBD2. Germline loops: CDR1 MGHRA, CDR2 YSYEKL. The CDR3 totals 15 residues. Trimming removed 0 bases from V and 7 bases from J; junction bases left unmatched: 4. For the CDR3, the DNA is TGCGCCAGCAGCCAAGATCTCCTAGCGGGAGGGACCCAGTACTTC. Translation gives CASSQDLLAGGTQYF.

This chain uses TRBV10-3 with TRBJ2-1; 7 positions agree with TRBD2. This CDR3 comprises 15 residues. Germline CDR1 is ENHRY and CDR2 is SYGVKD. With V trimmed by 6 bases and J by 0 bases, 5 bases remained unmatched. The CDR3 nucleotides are TGTGCCATCAGGGCTAGCGGTAGCTCCTACAATGAGCAGTTCTTC. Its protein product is CAIRASGSSYNEQFF.

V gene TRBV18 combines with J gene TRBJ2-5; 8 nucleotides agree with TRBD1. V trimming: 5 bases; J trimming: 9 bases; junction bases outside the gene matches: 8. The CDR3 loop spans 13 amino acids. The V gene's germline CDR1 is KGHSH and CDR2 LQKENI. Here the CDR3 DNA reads TGTGCCAGCTCAGAAGGGACAGGAGGGTCCCAGTACTTC. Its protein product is CASSEGTGGSQYF.

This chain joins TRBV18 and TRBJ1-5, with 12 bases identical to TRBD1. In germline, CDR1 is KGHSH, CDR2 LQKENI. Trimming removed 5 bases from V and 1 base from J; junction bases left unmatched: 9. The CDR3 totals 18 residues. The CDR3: CASSTGTGGIGSNQPQHF. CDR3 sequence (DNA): TGTGCCAGCTCAACCGGGACAGGGGGCATAGGGAGCAATCAGCCCCAGCATTTT.

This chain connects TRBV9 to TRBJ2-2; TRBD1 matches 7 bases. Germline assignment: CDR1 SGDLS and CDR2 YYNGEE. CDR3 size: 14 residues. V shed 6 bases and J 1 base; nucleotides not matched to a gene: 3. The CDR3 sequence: CASKGAKNTGELFF. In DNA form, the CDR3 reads TGTGCCAGCAAGGGGGCGAAGAACACCGGGGAGCTGTTTTTT.

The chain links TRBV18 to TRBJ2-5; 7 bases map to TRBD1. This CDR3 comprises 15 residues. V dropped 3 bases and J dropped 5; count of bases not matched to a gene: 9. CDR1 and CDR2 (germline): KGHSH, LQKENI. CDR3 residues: CASSPPALQGETQYF. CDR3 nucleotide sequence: TGTGCCAGCTCACCCCCCGCGTTACAGGGGGAGACCCAGTACTTC. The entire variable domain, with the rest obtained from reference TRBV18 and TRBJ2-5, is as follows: NAGVMQNPRHLVRRRGQEARLRCSPMKGHSHVYWYRQLPEEGLKFMVYLQKENIIDESGMPKERFSAEFPKEGPSILRIQQVVRGDSAAYFCASSPPALQGETQYFGPGTRLLVL.

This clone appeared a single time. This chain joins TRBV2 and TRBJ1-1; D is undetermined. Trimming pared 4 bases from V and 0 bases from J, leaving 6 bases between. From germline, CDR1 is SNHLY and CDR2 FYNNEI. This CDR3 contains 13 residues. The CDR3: CASSGQVNTEAFF. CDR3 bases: TGTGCCAGCAGTGGGCAAGTGAACACTGAAGCTTTCTTT.